The 12 T cell receptor beta chains in this list originate from one sample, sequenced in a study of blood T cells in healthy people across ages (dated by TCRdb to the mid-2010s). Receptor amplification or capture employed 5' RACE. The sequencer listed for this sample is Illumina HiSeq 2500. The second PCR ran for roughly 7 to 11 cycles and used a J-beta primer mix along with a sample-barcoded 5' primer. TCRdb reran the public reads through fastp at Q25 and MiXCR, keeping productive beta chains. Rows with one shared CDR3 protein collapse into an entry with the most common genes and DNA. The sample includes roughly 1,500,000 distinct CDR3 sequences, with roughly 40% observed a single time. Together, the top ten hold 7.9% of the sample. What was sequenced was blood. The receptors shown here come from a woman between 18 and 29 years old in good health.

A few counts support this clonotype. The chain combines TRBV10-3 with TRBJ2-3, with TRBD2 identical over 11 bases. The CDR3 has 16 residues. Germline CDR1 is ENHRY and CDR2 is SYGVKD. The V segment lost 4 bases and the J segment 1 base; nucleotides outside the gene matches: 4. The CDR3 loop reads CAISGRTSGRTDTQYF. As DNA, the CDR3 is TGTGCCATCAGTGGACGGACTAGCGGGCGCACAGATACGCAGTATTTT.

The chain recombines TRBV7-9 with TRBJ2-1, with no clear D. The V gene's germline CDR1 is SEHNR and CDR2 FQNEAQ (reference sequence). The CDR3 contains 15 residues. Deletions cut 5 bases from V and 0 bases from J, with 11 bases between. The CDR3 DNA reads as TGTGCCAGCAGCCTAACACCTCCCTCCTACAATGAGCAGTTCTTC. Translation gives CASSLTPPSYNEQFF.

The chain links TRBV6-2 or TRBV6-3 to TRBJ1-1, with a possible D match to TRBD1 (6 bases). The CDR3 covers 14 residues. V was trimmed by 5 bases and J by 5 bases, leaving 15 bases between them. CDR1 is MNHEY and CDR2 is SVGEGT in the germline V gene. CDR3 nucleotides: TGTGCCAGCAGTGACCCAGGGGTAGGAACTGAAGCTTTCTTT. As protein: CASSDPGVGTEAFF.

This clonotype was seen only a few times. Here the CDR3 reads CASRVVPGAYNEQFF. CDR3 nucleotides: TGTGCCAGCAGAGTCGTCCCGGGAGCATACAATGAGCAGTTCTTC. This chain links TRBV27 with TRBJ2-1; perhaps TRBD2 as D (6 bases). The CDR3 length is 15 residues. V was clipped by 6 bases and J by 4 bases, with 16 bases between them. Germline V gene sequence: CDR1 MNHEY, CDR2 SMNVEV (reference sequence).

The chain has TRBV6-5 and TRBJ1-4; perhaps TRBD1 as D (5 bases). Trimming cost V 6 bases and J 3 bases, with 14 bases left between them. CDR3 length: 15 amino acids. Germline CDR1 and CDR2: MNHEY and SVGAGI. The CDR3 reads CASSRGGAANEKLFF. The CDR3 DNA reads TGTGCCAGCAGCCGGGGGGGAGCGGCTAATGAAAAACTGTTTTTT.

J is TRBJ1-2 and V is TRBV5-1, with a weak D call TRBD1 (5 bases). Germline lookup yields CDR1 SGHRS and CDR2 YFSETQ. This CDR3 spans 14 amino acids. The V end lost 4 bases, the J end lost 4 bases, and 14 bases lay between the germline ends. CDR3 DNA: TGCGCCAGCAGCCAAGGGACCAACGCCTATGGCTACACCTTC. This sequence encodes CASSQGTNAYGYTF.

The CDR3 nucleotides are TGTGCCAGCAGCTTGTCAACGTTTGGGGCCAACGTCCTGACTTTC. This codes for CASSLSTFGANVLTF. V usage is TRBV11-1 and J usage is TRBJ2-6; D not resolved. This CDR3 comprises 15 residues. CDR1 is SGHAT and CDR2 is FQDESV in the germline V gene (reference sequence). Between the trimmed V and J ends, which lost 3 bases and 3 bases, there was a span of 9 bases.

A remark on this clonotype: At one of its ends the junction is not consistent with the germline gene, which may arise from a read error. The chain combines TRBV11-2 with TRBJ2-5, with a possible D match to TRBD1 (5 bases). CDR1 and CDR2 from the germline V gene are SGHAT and FQNNGV. This CDR3 spans 15 amino acids. The CDR3 is CVSSPGFTQWETQYF. DNA of the CDR3: TGTGTCAGCAGCCCAGGGTTCACCCAATGGGAGACCCAGTACTTC.

V gene TRBV27 combines with J gene TRBJ1-6; no definite D call. The V and J ends lost 6 bases and 12 bases respectively, with 12 bases between them. Germline CDR1 MNHEY, CDR2 SMNVEV (reference sequence). This CDR3 spans 12 amino acids. CDR3 in DNA: TGTGCCAGCAGCCCCGTCCCTGGACCCCTCCACTTT. Translating it yields CASSPVPGPLHF.

The rearrangement joins TRBV6-5 to TRBJ2-7, with 8 bases that match TRBD2. Per germline, CDR1 MNHEY and CDR2 SVGAGI. J gave up 4 bases and V 0 bases, and 14 bases lay outside the gene matches. The CDR3 covers 18 residues. The CDR3 nucleotides are TGTGCCAGCAGTTACTCTTTCGGCGGGGGGACAACTAGTTACGAGCAGTACTTC. Translated, it gives CASSYSFGGGTTSYEQYF.

This clonotype was observed a few times. Sequence at one end of the junction differs from germline and may be a read error. The genes are TRBV5-1 and TRBJ2-2; no clear D. This CDR3 has 14 residues. From germline, CDR1 is SGHRS and CDR2 YFSETQ. CDR3 protein: CASSSGPNTGELFF. CDR3 nucleotides: TGTGCCAGCAGCTCCGGACCGAACACCGGGGAGCTGTTTTTT.

The V and J genes are TRBV5-1 and TRBJ2-1, with D possibly being TRBD2 (5 bases). CDR3 size: 16 residues. The V end lost 1 base, the J end lost 13 bases, and 24 bases lay between the germline ends. Looked up from germline, CDR1 is SGHRS and CDR2 is YFSETQ. The chain's CDR3 is CASSLTLGIREETQFF. The CDR3 DNA sequence: TGCGCCAGCAGCTTGACCCTCGGGATTCGGGAAGAGACCCAGTTCTTC.